This T cell receptor beta chain came from a study of T cells after yellow fever vaccination. CDR1 is SSHAT and CDR2 is FNYEAQ in the germline V gene (reference sequence). The CDR3 is 19 residues long. This clonotype was observed many times. One junction end does not reproduce the germline sequence, and a read error may be involved. TCRdb recomputed calls from the 5' RACE reads with MiXCR, one row per CDR3 protein. The sample yields tens of thousands of distinct CDR3 sequences, roughly 5.6% seen once. This TCR derives from a man younger than 35 who received the YFV17D yellow fever vaccine. The chain links TRBV7-7 to TRBJ2-6; the D gene could be TRBD1 or TRBD2 (5 bases each). Sequencing used PBMCs, either bulk or a sorted T-cell subset (CD4+, CD8+, memory, or dextramer-sorted; not recorded which), obtained about 49 days after the first yellow fever vaccination. As DNA, the CDR3 is TGTGCTAGCAGCCCAGACCGAAGGGGCACTAGCTCTGGGGCCAACGTCCTGACTTTC. This encodes CASSPDRRGTSSGANVLTF.